The 16 T cell receptor beta chains given below trace back to one sample, sequenced in a study of blood T cell repertoires in COVID-19. Produced via immunoSEQ multiplex PCR; TCRdb's table is partial and in-frame only. This sample yields approximately 270,000 clones, of which 85% to 95% are seen a single time; approximately 2.7% belongs to the top ten. Sequenced sample: PBMCs or T cells enriched from blood (not recorded which). The receptors here all came from a man in his forties who had been exposed to COVID-19.

V gene TRBV2 combines with J gene TRBJ1-2; weak D call: TRBD1 (5 bases). The length of the CDR3 is 13 residues. V dropped 4 bases and J dropped 6 bases, with 12 bases sitting between them. Germline values: CDR1 SNHLY, CDR2 FYNNEI. CDR3 in amino acids: CASSAGQGHGYTF. The DNA of the CDR3 is TGTGCCAGCAGTGCCGGCCAGGGCCATGGCTACACCTTC.

This sequence joins TRBV5-1 and TRBJ2-3, with D possibly matching TRBD2 (5 bases). Germline lookup yields CDR1 SGHRS and CDR2 YFSETQ. The CDR3 has 16 residues. Trimming stripped 7 bases from V and 3 bases from J, with 21 bases between. CDR3 nucleotide sequence: TGCGCCAGCCATAGGGAGACAAAGGGCCCAACAGATACGCAGTATTTT. Translating gives CASHRETKGPTDTQYF.

The CDR3 here is CASSKPTSGNEQFF. The CDR3 nucleotides read TGTGCCAGCAGTAAACCTACTAGCGGCAATGAGCAGTTCTTC. The chain joins TRBV5-6 to TRBJ2-1; 8 positions agree with TRBD2. The J segment lost 6 bases and the V segment lost 5 bases, leaving 7 bases of the junction unmatched. The germline V gene encodes CDR1 SGHDT and CDR2 YYEEEE. The CDR3 spans 14 residues. Full variable domain (rest looked up from reference TRBV5-6 and TRBJ2-1): DAGVTQSPTHLIKTRGQQVTLRCSPKSGHDTVSWYQQALGQGPQFIFQYYEEEERQRGNFPDRFSGHQFPNYSSELNVNALLLGDSALYLCASSKPTSGNEQFFGPGTRLTVL.

The chain employs TRBV7-9 and TRBJ2-2; TRBD1 agrees at 7 bases. Trimming removed 8 bases from V and 4 bases from J; junction bases left unmatched: 1. CDR1 and CDR2 from the germline V gene are SEHNR and FQNEAQ (reference sequence). The CDR3 covers 12 residues. In DNA form, the CDR3 reads TGTGCCAGCTCAGGGGGCACCGGGGAGCTGTTTTTT. Encoded protein: CASSGGTGELFF.

This clone was recorded only once. The rearrangement joins TRBV7-9 to TRBJ2-1, with 9 bases lining up with TRBD1. The V gene's germline CDR1 is SEHNR and CDR2 FQNEAQ (reference sequence). The CDR3 has 15 amino acids. Trimming removed 4 bases from V and 7 bases from J; junction bases left unmatched: 8. CDR3 coding DNA: TGTGCCAGCAGCTCTGGACAGGGGCTCGGAAATGAGCAGTTCTTC. Residues: CASSSGQGLGNEQFF.

This chain joins TRBV19 and TRBJ1-2; D is unresolved. CDR3 size: 16 residues. V lost 2 bases and J 2 bases, leaving 15 bases between the germline ends. Germline-derived CDR1 and CDR2 are LNHDA and SQIVND (reference sequence). The CDR3 loop is CASSILSGRRNYGYTF. CDR3 sequence (DNA): TGTGCCAGTAGTATATTATCGGGTCGTAGAAACTATGGCTACACCTTC.

The chain employs TRBV2 and TRBJ2-7; D uncertain. The CDR3 runs to 12 residues. Trimming removed 8 bases at V and 7 bases at J, with 15 bases between. Per the germline V gene, CDR1 is SNHLY and CDR2 is FYNNEI. The CDR3 sequence: CASVPVGVEQYF. CDR3 DNA: TGTGCCAGCGTCCCGGTAGGAGTAGAGCAGTACTTC.

The CDR3 reads CASSLVDNPYEQYF. The CDR3 coding sequence is TGTGCCAGCAGCTTAGTAGACAATCCCTACGAGCAGTACTTC. V usage is TRBV11-3 and J usage is TRBJ2-7; D gene ambiguous. The germline CDR1 and CDR2 sequences are SGHNT and YENEEA. This CDR3 region has 14 residues. Trimming left V 1 base short and J 2 bases short, with 9 bases between.

The gene calls are TRBV11-2 and TRBJ2-2, with a weak D call TRBD2 (6 bases). This CDR3 region has 14 residues. Trimming pared 11 bases from V and 5 bases from J, leaving 18 bases between. The germline V gene has CDR1 SGHAT and CDR2 FQNNGV. Here the CDR3 reads CALSAQGGTGELFF. The CDR3 nucleotides read TGTGCCCTTTCAGCCCAAGGAGGGACCGGGGAGCTGTTTTTT.

The chain joins TRBV20-1 to TRBJ2-5, with D perhaps matching TRBD1 (6 bases). Trimming took 3 bases from V and 2 from J, leaving 13 bases between them. The CDR3 has 14 residues. Germline CDR1 and CDR2: DFQATT and SNEGSKA (reference sequence). CDR3 protein: CSASLTGIQETQYF. The CDR3 bases are TGCAGTGCTAGTCTGACAGGTATTCAAGAGACCCAGTACTTC.

CDR3 coding DNA: TGTGCCAGCAGCTCCGTTGGCGGACTAGCGGGAGGAGGGACCCAGTACTTC. It specifies CASSSVGGLAGGGTQYF. The chain employs TRBV7-2 and TRBJ2-5; TRBD2 matches 14 bases. Germline lookup yields CDR1 SGHTA and CDR2 FQGNSA. The CDR3 extends over 17 amino acids. V dropped 4 bases and J dropped 7; count of bases not matched to a gene: 11. Supplemented by reference TRBV7-2 and TRBJ2-5, the full variable domain reads GAGVSQSPSNKVTEKGKDVELRCDPISGHTALYWYRQSLGQGLEFLIYFQGNSAPDKSGLPSDRFSAERTGGSVSTLTIQRTQQEDSAVYLCASSSVGGLAGGGTQYFGPGTRLLVL.

This chain links TRBV4-1 with TRBJ1-2, with 7 bases identical to TRBD1. Germline V CDR1 and CDR2: MGHRA, YSYEKL. V gave up 4 bases and J gave up 3 bases; unmatched junction bases: 8. This CDR3 is 15 amino acids long. CDR3 loop: CASSPTGTVHYGYTF. The CDR3 bases are TGCGCCAGCAGCCCGACCGGGACAGTTCACTATGGCTACACCTTC.

The chain links TRBV2 to TRBJ2-1; TRBD2 matches 13 bases. Germline V CDR1 and CDR2: SNHLY, FYNNEI. The CDR3 sequence is 16 residues long. V shed 7 bases and J 6 bases; nucleotides not matched to a gene: 9. This chain's CDR3 is CASTGPTSGRANEQFF. In DNA form, the CDR3 reads TGTGCCAGCACTGGCCCCACTAGCGGGAGGGCCAATGAGCAGTTCTTC. Variable domain in full (rest from reference TRBV2 and TRBJ2-1): EPEVTQTPSHQVTQMGQEVILRCVPISNHLYFYWYRQILGQKVEFLVSFYNNEISEKSEIFDDQFSVERPDGSNFTLKIRSTKLEDSAMYFCASTGPTSGRANEQFFGPGTRLTVL.

The genes are TRBV6-5 and TRBJ1-5, with 7 bases that match TRBD1. The CDR3 has 14 residues. CDR1 and CDR2 (germline): MNHEY, SVGAGI. Trimming took 6 bases from V and 4 from J; bases not matched to a gene: 6. The CDR3 loop reads CASRTDRVNQPQHF. CDR3 in DNA: TGTGCCAGCAGAACCGACAGGGTAAATCAGCCCCAGCATTTT.

This clone showed up just once. The chain is built from TRBV5-1 and TRBJ2-7; TRBD1 agrees at 8 bases. V trimming: 6 bases; J trimming: 3 bases; junction bases outside the gene matches: 8. This CDR3 spans 14 amino acids. In germline, CDR1 is SGHRS, CDR2 YFSETQ. CDR3: CASTLGRGLYEQYF. The CDR3 DNA follows: TGCGCCAGCACCCTAGGCAGGGGGCTCTACGAGCAGTACTTC.

This clone was counted only a few times. The CDR3 spells CASSPGTIRYEQYF. The CDR3 DNA follows: TGTGCCAGCAGCCCGGGGACTATTCGCTACGAGCAGTACTTC. This chain joins TRBV11-2 and TRBJ2-7, with 7 bases lining up with TRBD2. Losses at the gene ends were 5 bases for V and 3 bases for J; bases not matched to a gene: 7. Per germline, CDR1 SGHAT and CDR2 FQNNGV. This CDR3 contains 14 residues. The variable domain in full, completed from reference TRBV11-2 and TRBJ2-7, reads EAGVAQSPRYKIIEKRQSVAFWCNPISGHATLYWYQQILGQGPKLLIQFQNNGVVDDSQLPKDRFSAERLKGVDSTLKIQPAKLEDSAVYLCASSPGTIRYEQYFGPGTRLTVT.